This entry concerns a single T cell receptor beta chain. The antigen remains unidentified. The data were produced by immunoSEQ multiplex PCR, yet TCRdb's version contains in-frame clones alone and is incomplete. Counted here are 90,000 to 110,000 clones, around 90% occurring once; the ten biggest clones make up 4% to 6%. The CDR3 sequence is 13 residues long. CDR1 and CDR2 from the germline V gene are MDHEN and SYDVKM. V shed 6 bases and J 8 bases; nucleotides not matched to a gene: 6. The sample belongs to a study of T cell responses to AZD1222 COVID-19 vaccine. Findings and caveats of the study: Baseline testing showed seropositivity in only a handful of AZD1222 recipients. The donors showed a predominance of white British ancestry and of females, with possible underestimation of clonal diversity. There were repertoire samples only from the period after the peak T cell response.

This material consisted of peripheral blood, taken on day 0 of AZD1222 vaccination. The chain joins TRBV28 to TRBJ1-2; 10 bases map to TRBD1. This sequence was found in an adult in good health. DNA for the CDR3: TGTGCCAGCAGGGGGGACAGGGGATACGGCTACACCTTC. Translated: CASRGDRGYGYTF.